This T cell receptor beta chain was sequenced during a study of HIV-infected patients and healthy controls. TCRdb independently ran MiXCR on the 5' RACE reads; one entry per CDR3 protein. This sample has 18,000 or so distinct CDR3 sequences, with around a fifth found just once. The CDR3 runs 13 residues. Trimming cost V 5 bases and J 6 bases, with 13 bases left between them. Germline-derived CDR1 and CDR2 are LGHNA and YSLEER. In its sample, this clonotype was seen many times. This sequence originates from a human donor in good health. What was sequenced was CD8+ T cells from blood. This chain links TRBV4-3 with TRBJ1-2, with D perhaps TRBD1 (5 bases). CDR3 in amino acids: CASSATGSDGYTF. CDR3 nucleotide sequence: TGCGCCAGCAGCGCAACAGGTAGCGATGGCTACACCTTC.